This TCR beta chain was profiled in a study of T cells of healthy individuals. TCRdb independently ran MiXCR on the 5' RACE reads; one entry per CDR3 protein. Among about 100,000 distinct CDR3 sequences, about 16% were seen once, and the ten largest hold under 7.5%. This clonotype was found a few times. CDR3 length equals 14 residues. V shed 4 bases and J shed 5 bases, with 15 bases lying between them. The germline V gene has CDR1 SGHDT and CDR2 YYEEEE. The chain employs TRBV5-6 and TRBJ1-1, with a possible D match to TRBD1 (6 bases). The TCR originated in a human donor in good health. Written as DNA, the CDR3 is TGTGCCAGCAGCCCCTGGAGAGGGGGGACTGAAGCTTTCTTT. Protein product: CASSPWRGGTEAFF.